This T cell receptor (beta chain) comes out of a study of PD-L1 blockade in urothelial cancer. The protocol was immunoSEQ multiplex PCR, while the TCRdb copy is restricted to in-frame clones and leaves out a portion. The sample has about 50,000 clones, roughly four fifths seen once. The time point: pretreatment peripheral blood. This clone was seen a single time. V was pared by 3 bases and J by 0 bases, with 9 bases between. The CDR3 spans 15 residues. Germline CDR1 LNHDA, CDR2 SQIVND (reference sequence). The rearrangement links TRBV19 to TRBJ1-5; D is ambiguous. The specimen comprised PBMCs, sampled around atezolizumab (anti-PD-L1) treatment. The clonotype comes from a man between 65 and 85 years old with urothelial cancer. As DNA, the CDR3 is TGTGCCAGTAGTATGACTCTATATAGCAATCAGCCCCAGCATTTT. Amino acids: CASSMTLYSNQPQHF.